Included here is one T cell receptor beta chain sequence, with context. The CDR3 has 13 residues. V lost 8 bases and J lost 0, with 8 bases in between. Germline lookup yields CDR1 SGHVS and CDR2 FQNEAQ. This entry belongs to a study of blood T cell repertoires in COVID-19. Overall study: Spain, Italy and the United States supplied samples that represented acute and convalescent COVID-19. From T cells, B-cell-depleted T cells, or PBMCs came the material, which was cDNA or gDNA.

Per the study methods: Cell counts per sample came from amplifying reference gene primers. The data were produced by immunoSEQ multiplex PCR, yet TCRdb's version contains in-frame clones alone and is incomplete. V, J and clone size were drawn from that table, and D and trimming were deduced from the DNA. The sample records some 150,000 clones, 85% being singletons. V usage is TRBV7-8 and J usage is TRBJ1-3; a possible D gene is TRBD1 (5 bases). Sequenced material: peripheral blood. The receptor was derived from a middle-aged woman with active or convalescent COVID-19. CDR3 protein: CASGGDSGNTIYF. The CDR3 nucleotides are TGTGCCAGCGGAGGGGACTCTGGAAACACCATATATTTT.